This TCR beta chain was recorded in a study of T cells in tuberculosis. Study as a whole: This South African cohort compared adolescents with or without latent tuberculosis against adults with active tuberculosis.

V trimming: 3 bases; J trimming: 9 bases; junction bases outside the gene matches: 2. The germline gives CDR1 WNHNN, CDR2 SYGVQD (reference sequence). CDR3 length equals 12 residues. Adolescents were screened for latent TB by skin test and IGRA. Libraries were prepared by immunoSEQ multiplex PCR; TCRdb keeps only in-frame clonotypes and omits some of them. This sample has fewer than 35,000 clones; around 95% occur once, and the top ten carry 2.4%. V usage is TRBV10-1 and J usage is TRBJ2-1, with 7 bases identical to TRBD2. The receptor was derived from a donor aged 5-35 years with latent tuberculosis or without tuberculosis infection. Sequencing was carried out using PBMCs. In DNA, the CDR3 is TGCGCCAGCAGTGAAGTAGCGGGTGAGCAGTTCTTC. Translated, it gives CASSEVAGEQFF.